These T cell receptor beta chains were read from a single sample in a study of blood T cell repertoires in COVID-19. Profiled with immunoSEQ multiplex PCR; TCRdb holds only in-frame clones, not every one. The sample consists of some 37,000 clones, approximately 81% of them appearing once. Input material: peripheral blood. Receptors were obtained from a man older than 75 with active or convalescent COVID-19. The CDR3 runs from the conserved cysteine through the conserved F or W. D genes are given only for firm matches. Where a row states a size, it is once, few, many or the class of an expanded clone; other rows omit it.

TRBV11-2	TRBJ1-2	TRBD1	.	TGTGCCAGCAGCCGACAGGGTATTAACTATGGCTACACCTTC	CASSRQGINYGYTF
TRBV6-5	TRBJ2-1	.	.	TGTGCCAGCAGGCGACAGGACAATGAGCAGTTCTTC	CASRRQDNEQFF
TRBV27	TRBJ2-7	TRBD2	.	TGTGCCAGCAAAACCGGACTAGCGGGAAGCTACGAGCAGTACTTC	CASKTGLAGSYEQYF
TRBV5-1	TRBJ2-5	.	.	TGCGCCAGCAGCCTACCCCCTGCGTACCAAGAGACCCAGTACTTC	CASSLPPAYQETQYF
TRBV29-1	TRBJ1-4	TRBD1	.	TGCAGCGTGGTGACAGGGACAACTAATGAAAAACTGTTTTTT	CSVVTGTTNEKLFF
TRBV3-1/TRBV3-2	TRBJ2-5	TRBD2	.	TGTGCCAGCAGCCAAGTCCCGGGGGCTAGCGGGTTACAAGAGACCCAGTACTTC	CASSQVPGASGLQETQYF
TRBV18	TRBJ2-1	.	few	TGTGCCAGCTCTAGGGACACCTCCCGTAATAATGAGCAGTTCTTC	CASSRDTSRNNEQFF
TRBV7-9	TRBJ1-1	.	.	TGTGCCAGCAGCCGTTACCCGGGGGGCACTGAAGCTTTCTTT	CASSRYPGGTEAFF
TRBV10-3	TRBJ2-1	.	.	TGTGCCATCCGGGACACAGGCTTTGAGCAGTTCTTC	CAIRDTGFEQFF
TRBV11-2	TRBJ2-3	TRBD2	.	TGTGCCAGCAGCGTTATAGCGGGAGGGAGTGCAGATACGCAGTATTTT	CASSVIAGGSADTQYF
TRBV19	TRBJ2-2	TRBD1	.	TGTGCCACCAGAGGGCAGGGGGCGACCGGGGAGCTGTTTTTT	CATRGQGATGELFF
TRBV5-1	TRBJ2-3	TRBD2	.	TGCGCCAGCAGCCCCGGGACTAGCGGGGGGAGACACACAGATACGCAGTATTTT	CASSPGTSGGRHTDTQYF
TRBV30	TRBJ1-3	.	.	TGTGCCCTAATGACCGGGGGCTCTGGAAACACCATATATTTT	CALMTGGSGNTIYF
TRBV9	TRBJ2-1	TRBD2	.	TGTGCCAGCAACCCGGGGGGGGCGGGAGGTGGTGAGCAGTTCTTC	CASNPGGAGGGEQFF
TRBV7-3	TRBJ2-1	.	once	TGTGCCAGCAGCCCAACAGGGAAGAGCTCCTACAATGAGCAGTTCTTC	CASSPTGKSSYNEQFF
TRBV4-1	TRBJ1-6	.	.	TGCGCCAGCAGCCAAGATCGGGGACTTTATAATTCACCCCTCCACTTT	CASSQDRGLYNSPLHF
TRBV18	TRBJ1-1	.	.	TGTGCCAGCTCCTCAGCTCAGGGTTTCGAAGCTTTCTTT	CASSSAQGFEAFF
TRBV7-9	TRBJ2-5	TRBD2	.	TGTGCCAGCAGCTTAGTATTTGGGCGGGAGTCAGAGACCCAGTACTTC	CASSLVFGRESETQYF
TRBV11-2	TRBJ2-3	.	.	TGTGCCAGCAGCTTGGACCGTGGGGGGACAGATACGCAGTATTTT	CASSLDRGGTDTQYF
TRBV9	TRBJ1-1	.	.	TGTGCCAGCAGCGTGGGGGGGACCACGCACCATGAAGCTTTCTTT	CASSVGGTTHHEAFF
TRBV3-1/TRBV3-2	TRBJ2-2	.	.	TGTGCCAGCAGCCAAGACGCGTCGTACTACTCCGGGGAGCTGTTTTTT	CASSQDASYYSGELFF
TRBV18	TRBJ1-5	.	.	TGTGCCAGCTCACCAAGTGGCCAGGGAAGGCAGCCCCAGCATTTT	CASSPSGQGRQPQHF
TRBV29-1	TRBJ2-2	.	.	TGCAGCGTTGGGCAGGGGAACACCGGGGAGCTGTTTTTT	CSVGQGNTGELFF
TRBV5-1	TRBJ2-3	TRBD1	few	TGCGCCAGCAGCTTAACGGGACAGGGGGCATATACGCAGTATTTT	CASSLTGQGAYTQYF
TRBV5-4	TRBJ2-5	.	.	TGTGCCAGCAGCCCCGCGAGAGGAGATCGGGAGACCCAGTACTTC	CASSPARGDRETQYF
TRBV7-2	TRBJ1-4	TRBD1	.	TGTGCCAGCAGCCCAGGGACAGTAGTTAATGAAAAACTGTTTTTT	CASSPGTVVNEKLFF
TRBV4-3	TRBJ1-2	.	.	TGCGCCAGCAGCCAAGAGTTTCAGGCGAACTATGGCTACACCTTC	CASSQEFQANYGYTF
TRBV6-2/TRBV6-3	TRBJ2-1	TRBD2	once	TGTGCCAGCAGCCCCTCGGGACTAACATACAATGAGCAGTTCTTC	CASSPSGLTYNEQFF
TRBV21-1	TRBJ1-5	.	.	TGTGCCAGCACCTCAGGGAACAATCAGCCCCAGCATTTT	CASTSGNNQPQHF
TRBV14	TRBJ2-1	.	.	TGTGCCAGCAGCCAAGTTGTCGCGGGAGAGCAGTTCTTC	CASSQVVAGEQFF
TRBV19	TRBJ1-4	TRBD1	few	TGTGCCAGTAAAACGACAGGGGCAACTAATGAAAAACTGTTTTTT	CASKTTGATNEKLFF
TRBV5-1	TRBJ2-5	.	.	TGCGCCAGCAGCTCTAACACAGCGGAAGAGACCCAGTACTTC	CASSSNTAEETQYF
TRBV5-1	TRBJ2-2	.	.	TGCGCCAGCAGCTTCAGGATGGAGGGGACCGGGGAGCTGTTTTTT	CASSFRMEGTGELFF